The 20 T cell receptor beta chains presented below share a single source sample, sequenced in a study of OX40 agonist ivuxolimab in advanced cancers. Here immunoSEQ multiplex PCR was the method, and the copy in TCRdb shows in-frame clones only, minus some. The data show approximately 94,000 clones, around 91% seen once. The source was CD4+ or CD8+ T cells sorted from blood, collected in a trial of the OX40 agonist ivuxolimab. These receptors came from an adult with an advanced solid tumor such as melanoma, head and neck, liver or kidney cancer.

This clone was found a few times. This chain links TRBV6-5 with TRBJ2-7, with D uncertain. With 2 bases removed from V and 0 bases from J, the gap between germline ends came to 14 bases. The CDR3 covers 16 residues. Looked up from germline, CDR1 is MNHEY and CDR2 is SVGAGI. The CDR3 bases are TGTGCCAGCAGTTACGTATTTGGCGGTTCCTCCTACGAGCAGTACTTC. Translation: CASSYVFGGSSYEQYF.

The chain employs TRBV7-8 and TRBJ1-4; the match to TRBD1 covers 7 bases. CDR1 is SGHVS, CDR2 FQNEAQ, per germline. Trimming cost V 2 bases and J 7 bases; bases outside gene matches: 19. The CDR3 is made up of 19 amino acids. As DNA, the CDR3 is TGTGCCAGCAGCTTATTTGTCGGGGGATACAGGGGCTTTGGTGAAAAACTGTTTTTT. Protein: CASSLFVGGYRGFGEKLFF.

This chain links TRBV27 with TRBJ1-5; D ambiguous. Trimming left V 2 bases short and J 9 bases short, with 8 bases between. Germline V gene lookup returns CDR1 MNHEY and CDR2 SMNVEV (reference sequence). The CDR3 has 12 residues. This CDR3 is CASSLVGGPQHF. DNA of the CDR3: TGTGCCAGCAGTTTAGTGGGTGGGCCCCAGCATTTT.

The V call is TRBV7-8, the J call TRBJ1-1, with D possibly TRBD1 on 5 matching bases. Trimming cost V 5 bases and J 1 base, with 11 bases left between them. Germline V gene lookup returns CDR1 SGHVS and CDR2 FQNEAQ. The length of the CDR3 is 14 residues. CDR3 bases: TGTGCCAGCAGCATCAGGGTTGGGAACACTGAAGCTTTCTTT. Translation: CASSIRVGNTEAFF.

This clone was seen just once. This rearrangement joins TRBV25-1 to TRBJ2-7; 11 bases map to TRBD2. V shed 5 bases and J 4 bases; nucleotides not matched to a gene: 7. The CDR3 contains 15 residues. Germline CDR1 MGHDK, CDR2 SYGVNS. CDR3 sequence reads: CASSRSASGRYEQYF. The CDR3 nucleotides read TGTGCCAGCAGTCGAAGCGCTAGCGGGAGGTACGAGCAGTACTTC.

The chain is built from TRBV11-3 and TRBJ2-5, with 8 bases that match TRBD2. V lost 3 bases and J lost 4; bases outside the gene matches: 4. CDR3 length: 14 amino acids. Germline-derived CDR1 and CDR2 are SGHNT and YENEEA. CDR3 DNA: TGTGCCAGCAGCTTCGGACTAGCACTAGAGACCCAGTACTTC. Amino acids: CASSFGLALETQYF.

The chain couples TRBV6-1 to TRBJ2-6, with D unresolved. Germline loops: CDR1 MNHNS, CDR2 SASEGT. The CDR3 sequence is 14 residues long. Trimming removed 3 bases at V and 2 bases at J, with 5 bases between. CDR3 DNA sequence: TGTGCCAGCAGTGACGCGACTGGGGCCAACGTCCTGACTTTC. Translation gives CASSDATGANVLTF.

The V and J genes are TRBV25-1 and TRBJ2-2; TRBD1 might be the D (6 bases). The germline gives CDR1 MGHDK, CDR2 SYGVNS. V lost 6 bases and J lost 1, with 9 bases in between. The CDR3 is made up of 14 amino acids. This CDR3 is CASSWDKNTGELFF. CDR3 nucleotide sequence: TGTGCCAGCAGCTGGGACAAGAACACCGGGGAGCTGTTTTTT.

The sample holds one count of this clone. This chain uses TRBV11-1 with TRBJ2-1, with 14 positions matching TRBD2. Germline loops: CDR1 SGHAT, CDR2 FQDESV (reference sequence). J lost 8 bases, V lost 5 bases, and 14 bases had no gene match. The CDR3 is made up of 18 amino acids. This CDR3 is CASSATPGTSGSLDEQFF. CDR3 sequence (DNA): TGTGCCAGCAGCGCTACTCCCGGGACTAGCGGGAGCTTGGATGAGCAGTTCTTC.

CDR3 sequence: CAWSAGVPREQYF. CDR3 bases: TGTGCCTGGAGCGCCGGGGTGCCGAGGGAGCAGTACTTC. The chain combines TRBV30 with TRBJ2-7; the D gene is possibly TRBD2 (5 bases). CDR1 GTSNPN and CDR2 SVGIG come from the germline V gene (reference sequence). The V end lost 3 bases, the J end lost 7 bases, and 16 bases lay between the germline ends. The CDR3 sequence is 13 residues long.

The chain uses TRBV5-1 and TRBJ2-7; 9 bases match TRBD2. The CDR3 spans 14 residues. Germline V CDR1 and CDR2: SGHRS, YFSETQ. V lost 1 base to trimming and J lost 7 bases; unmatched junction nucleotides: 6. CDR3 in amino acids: CASSLYSGSREQYF. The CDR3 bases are TGCGCCAGCAGCTTGTATAGCGGGAGTAGGGAGCAGTACTTC.

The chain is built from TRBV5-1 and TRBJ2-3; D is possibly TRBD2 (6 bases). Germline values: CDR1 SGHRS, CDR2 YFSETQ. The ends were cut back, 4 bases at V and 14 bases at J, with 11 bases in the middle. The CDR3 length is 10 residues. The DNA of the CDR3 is TGCGCCAGCAGCCTACCCGGGGGGTATTTT. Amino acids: CASSLPGGYF.

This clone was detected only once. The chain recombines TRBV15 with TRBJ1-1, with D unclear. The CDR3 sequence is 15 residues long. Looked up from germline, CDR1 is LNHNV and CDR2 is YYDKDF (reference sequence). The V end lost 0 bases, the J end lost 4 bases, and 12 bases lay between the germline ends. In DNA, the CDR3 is TGTGCCACCAGCAGAGATCTGGGCAGAGCCACTGAAGCTTTCTTT. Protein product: CATSRDLGRATEAFF.

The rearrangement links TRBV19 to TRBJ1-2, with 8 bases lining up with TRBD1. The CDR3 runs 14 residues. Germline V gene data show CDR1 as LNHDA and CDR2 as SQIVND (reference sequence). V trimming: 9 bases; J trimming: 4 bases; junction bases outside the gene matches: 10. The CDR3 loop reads CASALTGVGYGYTF. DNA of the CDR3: TGTGCCAGCGCCCTGACAGGGGTAGGCTATGGCTACACCTTC.

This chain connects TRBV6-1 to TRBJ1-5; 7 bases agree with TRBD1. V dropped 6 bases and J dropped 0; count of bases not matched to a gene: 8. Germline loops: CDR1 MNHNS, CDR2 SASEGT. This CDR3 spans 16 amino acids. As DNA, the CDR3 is TGTGCCAGCAGAGAAACAGGGGTTTATAGCAATCAGCCCCAGCATTTT. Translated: CASRETGVYSNQPQHF.

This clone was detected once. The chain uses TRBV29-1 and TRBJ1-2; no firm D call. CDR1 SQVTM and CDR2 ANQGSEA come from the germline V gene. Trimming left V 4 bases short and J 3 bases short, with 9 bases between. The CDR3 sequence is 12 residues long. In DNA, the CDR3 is TGCAGCGTTGGCAACACCGACTATGGCTACACCTTC. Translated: CSVGNTDYGYTF. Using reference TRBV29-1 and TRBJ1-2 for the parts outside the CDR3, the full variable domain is SAVISQKPSRDICQRGTSLTIQCQVDSQVTMMFWYRQQPGQSLTLIATANQGSEATYESGFVIDKFPISRPNLTFSTLTVSNMSPEDSSIYLCSVGNTDYGYTFGSGTRLTVV.

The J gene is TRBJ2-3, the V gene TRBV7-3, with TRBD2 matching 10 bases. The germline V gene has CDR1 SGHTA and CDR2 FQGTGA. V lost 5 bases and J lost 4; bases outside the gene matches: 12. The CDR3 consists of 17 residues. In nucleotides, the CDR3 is TGTGCCAGCAGCCCTATCCGGCTAGCGGGAGTCCCAGATACGCAGTATTTT. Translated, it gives CASSPIRLAGVPDTQYF.

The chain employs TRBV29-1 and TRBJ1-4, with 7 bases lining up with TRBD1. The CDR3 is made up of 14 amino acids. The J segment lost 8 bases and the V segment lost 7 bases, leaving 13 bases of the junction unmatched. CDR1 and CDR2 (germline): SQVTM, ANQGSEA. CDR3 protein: CSARATGSGEKLFF. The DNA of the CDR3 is TGCAGCGCCAGAGCGACAGGGTCCGGGGAAAAACTGTTTTTT.

The CDR3 DNA reads as TGCGCCAGCAGCTTGCATCCGGGATCAGATACGCAGTATTTT. It is translated as CASSLHPGSDTQYF. This sequence joins TRBV5-1 and TRBJ2-3; weak D call: TRBD2 (5 bases). CDR3 length equals 14 residues. Germline CDR1 reads SGHRS; CDR2 reads YFSETQ. V lost 1 base to trimming and J lost 4 bases, with 10 bases between them.

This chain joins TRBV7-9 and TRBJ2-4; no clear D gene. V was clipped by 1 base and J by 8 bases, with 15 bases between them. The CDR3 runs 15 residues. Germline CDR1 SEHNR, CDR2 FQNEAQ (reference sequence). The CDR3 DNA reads TGTGCCAGCAGCTTAGAGAGACCAAACCCCCACATTCAGTACTTC. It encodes CASSLERPNPHIQYF.